This T cell receptor (beta chain) derives from a study of CD8 T cells in Susac syndrome. CD8+ and CD4+ T cells from blood underwent TCR beta sequencing. Healthy donors constituted the controls, which were matched for age and sex. FACS was used to enrich TEMRA cells, whereas the CD8+ and CD4+ T cells were obtained by negative isolation. The length of the CDR3 is 18 residues. V lost 0 bases, J lost 1 base, and 9 bases stayed unmatched. Germline V gene data show CDR1 as LGHDT and CDR2 as YNNKEL (reference sequence). An input of roughly 0.45 to 1 ug of RNA was subjected to reverse transcription using random hexamers. The amplification used immunoSEQ multiplex PCR on TCR beta CDR3; it spanned 54 Vbeta and 13 Jbeta. TCRdb passed the immunoSEQ multiplex PCR reads through MiXCR, listing each CDR3 protein once. Here the sample spans some 90,000 distinct CDR3 sequences, roughly 91% being singletons.

The receptor was derived from a human donor in good health. The chain carries TRBV3-1 and TRBJ2-5, with 9 bases that match TRBD2. Sequencing was done on a sample of CD8+ T cells from PBMCs. The CDR3, as DNA: TGTGCCAGCAGCCAAGATAAGAAGGTAGCGGGGGCCCAAGAGACCCAGTACTTC. It translates to CASSQDKKVAGAQETQYF.